The sequence of this T cell receptor beta chain was determined in a study of T-cell reconstitution after alpha-beta-depleted transplantation in children. Study conclusions and caveats: Surviving recipient T cells and thymic progenitors accounted for the high day-60 TCRbeta diversity observed in some patients. T-cell counts and diversity at one year post-transplant came mainly from newly produced T cells. The study reportedly traced alpha-beta T cells about two months after transplant to several hundred expanded graft clones.

As for this clonotype: Its antigen remains unknown.

Between the trimmed V and J ends, which lost 2 bases and 0 bases, there was a span of 22 bases. The length of the CDR3 is 19 residues. The germline CDR1 and CDR2 sequences are DFQATT and SNEGSKA (reference sequence). Construction of the TCRbeta library involved unique molecular identifiers. TCRdb used MiXCR to reprocess the PCR reads, holding one entry per CDR3 protein. Among fewer than 1 million distinct CDR3 sequences, under 20% were seen once, and the ten largest hold approximately 5%. The chain uses TRBV20-1 and TRBJ1-4, with a possible D match to TRBD1 (5 bases). The clonotype comes from a male patient younger than 18 who had a stem cell transplant for acute lymphoblastic leukemia, so the T cells may come from the graft donor. The specimen was PBMCs, mostly from graft donor cells, collected 360 days after TCRalphabeta/CD19-depleted stem cell transplant. The CDR3 DNA is TGCAGTGCTAGAACGGCGGCAGGGCGTTCACTTGCAACTAATGAAAAACTGTTTTTT. Its protein product is CSARTAAGRSLATNEKLFF.